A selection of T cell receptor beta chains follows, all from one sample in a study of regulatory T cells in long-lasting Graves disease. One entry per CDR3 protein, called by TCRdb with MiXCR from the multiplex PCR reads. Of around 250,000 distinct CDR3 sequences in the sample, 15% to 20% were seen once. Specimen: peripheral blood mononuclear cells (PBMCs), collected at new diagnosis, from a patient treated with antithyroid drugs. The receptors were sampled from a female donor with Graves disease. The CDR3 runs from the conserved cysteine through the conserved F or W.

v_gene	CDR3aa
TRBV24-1	CATSDSSSGENIQYF
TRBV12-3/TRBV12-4	CASSLVIQETQYF
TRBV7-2	CASSLGGEDEQYF
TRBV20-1	CSAYLGGGGAGETQYF
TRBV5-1	CASSPSTGVGNEKLFF
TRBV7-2	CASSFRSRAETEAFF
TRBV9	CASSVDRGLREKLFF
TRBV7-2	CASGWTSGYEQYF
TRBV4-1	CASSHRLAGDREQYF
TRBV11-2	CASSSPRLGSYNEQFF
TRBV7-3	CASSLTFGNTIYF
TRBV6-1	CASRDTEAFF
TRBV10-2	CASSARGVENIQYF
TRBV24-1	CATSDSYGYEQYF
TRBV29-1	CSVDYGTGFAGELFF
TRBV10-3	CAISDPSSEKTQYF
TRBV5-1	CASSLELGSSPLHF
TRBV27	CASSLSVYSNQPQHF
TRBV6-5	CASSYSSSSNYGYTF
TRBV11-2	CASSLKGPYSGNTIYF
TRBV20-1	CSARTANYGYTF
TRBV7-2	CASSQSSDNEQFF
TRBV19	CASSIGSSYNEQFF
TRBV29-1	CSVPPPTSYQETQYF
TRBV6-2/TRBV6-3	CASKGLAGVAYEQYF
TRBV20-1	CSAITDTSTEAFF
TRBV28	CASSSVRGQGSYEQYF
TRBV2	CATRRMNEKLFF
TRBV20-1	CSAAKGGGGETQYF
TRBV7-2	CASSLPGLAGGGYNEQFF
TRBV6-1	CASSEGGGPSNEQYF
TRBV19	CASSIGINQPQHF
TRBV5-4	CASSTASGTGALEQYF
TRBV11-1	CASSRTAGGFGELFF
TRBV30	CAWSVSDFLANTGELFF
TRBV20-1	CSARDNVLEFF
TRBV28	CASRRPAEYGYTF
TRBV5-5	CASNDGVYGYTF
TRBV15	CATSRPTDQETQYF
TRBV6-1	CASSPLRATGELFF
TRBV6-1	CASSSILQGINEQFF
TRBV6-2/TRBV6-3	CASKLGGVPDTQYF
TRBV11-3	CASSSWTSNEQFF
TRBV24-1	CATSESVNQPQHF
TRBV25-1	CASSAGFYGYTF
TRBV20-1	CSASSYRGGNTEACF
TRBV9	CASSVEGTSGAPFSYEQYF
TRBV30	CAWSDGRGQETQYF
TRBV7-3	CALGQGTSGRTGELFF
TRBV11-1	CASSVTGGPYEQYF
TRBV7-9	CASSFSGLGEKLFF
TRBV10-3	CAISESGRSNAIHNEQFF
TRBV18	CASSPQAQIYEQYF
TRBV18	CASSLMDLGETQYF
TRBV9	CASSPHRDSNYGYTF
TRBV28	CASSLRDRGNQPQHF
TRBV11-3	CASSLDTANYEQYF
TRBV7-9	CASSLVLDTDTQYF